The 19 T cell receptor beta chains given below trace back to one sample, sequenced in a study of cytomegalovirus exposure and HLA in healthy donors. The study ran its PCR with 60 Vbeta and 13 Jbeta primers. Data came from immunoSEQ multiplex PCR; TCRdb stores just in-frame clones and leaves some out. This sample has about 140,000 clones, with approximately 84% found just once. Sample: PBMCs. These receptors originate from a man aged 30 to 45 in good health and CMV-seropositive.

J is TRBJ1-4 and V is TRBV27; 10 bases align to TRBD1. J was trimmed by 5 bases and V by 0 bases; bases with no gene match: 3. Per germline, CDR1 MNHEY and CDR2 SMNVEV (reference sequence). This CDR3 has 16 amino acids. This CDR3 is CASSLSPGQGNEKLFF. The CDR3 DNA reads as TGTGCCAGCAGTTTATCTCCGGGACAGGGGAATGAAAAACTGTTTTTT.

The V gene is TRBV15, the J gene TRBJ2-5, with TRBD1 matching 7 bases. The CDR3 sequence is 16 residues long. J was trimmed by 1 base and V by 5 bases; bases with no gene match: 10. Germline-derived CDR1 and CDR2 are LNHNV and YYDKDF (reference sequence). The CDR3 DNA follows: TGTGCCACCAGCCCTCCCGGAACAGGGGTCCAAGAGACCCAGTACTTC. Amino acid sequence: CATSPPGTGVQETQYF.

The V and J genes are TRBV6-5 and TRBJ2-5, with 8 bases lining up with TRBD1. In germline, CDR1 is MNHEY, CDR2 SVGAGI. The CDR3 extends over 15 amino acids. J gave up 1 base and V 6 bases, and 7 bases lay outside the gene matches. CDR3 coding DNA: TGTGCCAGCAGAAGGACAGGGACCCTCCAAGAGACCCAGTACTTC. This encodes CASRRTGTLQETQYF.

This sequence joins TRBV7-3 and TRBJ2-5; weak D call: TRBD2 (7 bases). Germline V lookup: CDR1 SGHTA, CDR2 FQGTGA. V was pared by 3 bases and J by 5 bases, with 16 bases between. There are 15 residues in the CDR3. This CDR3 reads CASSLGGGVRETQYF. DNA of the CDR3: TGTGCCAGCAGCTTGGGCGGGGGCGTCAGGGAGACCCAGTACTTC. The complete variable domain, with remaining parts taken from reference TRBV7-3 and TRBJ2-5, reads GAGVSQTPSNKVTEKGKYVELRCDPISGHTALYWYRQSLGQGPEFLIYFQGTGAADDSGLPNDRFFAVRPEGSVSTLKIQRTERGDSAVYLCASSLGGGVRETQYFGPGTRLLVL.

The gene calls are TRBV6-1 and TRBJ1-2, with TRBD1 identical over 11 bases. The CDR3 runs 15 residues. V lost 2 bases and J lost 7; bases outside the gene matches: 6. Looked up from germline, CDR1 is MNHNS and CDR2 is SASEGT. The CDR3 coding sequence is TGTGCCAGCAGTGAACGGGGACAGGGGGGTAGTGGCTACACCTTC. Its translation is CASSERGQGGSGYTF.

V and J are TRBV7-9 and TRBJ2-5; TRBD2 aligns across 13 bases. The CDR3 loop spans 16 amino acids. Unmatched junction bases numbered 7, after V lost 5 bases and J lost 4 bases. Germline V gene data show CDR1 as SEHNR and CDR2 as FQNEAQ (reference sequence). CDR3 bases: TGTGCCAGCAGCCCGGGACTAGCGGGGATCCGAGAGACCCAGTACTTC. Translating gives CASSPGLAGIRETQYF.

Written as DNA, the CDR3 is TGTGCCAGCAGCTTGACCCAGGGTCGGGGCTACACCTTC. It is translated as CASSLTQGRGYTF. The chain couples TRBV5-5 to TRBJ1-2; D possibly corresponds to TRBD1 (5 bases). V lost 1 base and J 8 bases, leaving 12 bases between the germline ends. CDR3 length: 13 residues. Looked up from germline, CDR1 is SGHKS and CDR2 is YYEKEE (reference sequence). Full variable domain (rest looked up from reference TRBV5-5 and TRBJ1-2): DAGVTQSPTHLIKTRGQQVTLRCSPISGHKSVSWYQQVLGQGPQFIFQYYEKEERGRGNFPDRFSARQFPNYSSELNVNALLLGDSALYLCASSLTQGRGYTFGSGTRLTVV.

This clone was counted once. This chain links TRBV11-3 with TRBJ2-6; 8 positions agree with TRBD1. Looked up from germline, CDR1 is SGHNT and CDR2 is YENEEA. V lost 5 bases to trimming and J lost 9 bases; unmatched junction nucleotides: 18. The CDR3 loop spans 18 amino acids. The CDR3 DNA reads as TGTGCCAGCAGCCCGATGGGACAGGTCATCTCTTGGGTCAACGTCCTGACTTTC. This translates into CASSPMGQVISWVNVLTF.

This chain joins TRBV11-1 and TRBJ2-3; 10 positions match TRBD2. After removal of 5 bases from V and 0 bases from J, the junction contained 2 bases not matched to a gene. Germline values: CDR1 SGHAT, CDR2 FQDESV (reference sequence). This CDR3 contains 15 residues. CDR3 protein: CASSTSGASTDTQYF. In nucleotides, the CDR3 is TGTGCCAGCAGCACTAGCGGGGCTAGCACAGATACGCAGTATTTT.

This chain joins TRBV30 and TRBJ1-5; 9 bases align to TRBD1. The J segment lost 5 bases and the V segment lost 3 bases, leaving 11 bases of the junction unmatched. The CDR3 is 16 amino acids. Germline CDR1 is GTSNPN and CDR2 is SVGIG (reference sequence). The CDR3 region is CAWSGGGQGLYQPQHF. CDR3 DNA sequence: TGTGCCTGGAGCGGTGGGGGACAGGGCCTATATCAGCCCCAGCATTTT.

The CDR3 is CASSQDLGLGNQPQHF. The CDR3 region has the DNA TGTGCCAGCAGCCAAGATTTGGGGCTTGGCAATCAGCCCCAGCATTTT. V gene TRBV4-2 combines with J gene TRBJ1-5; the D gene is possibly TRBD1 (5 bases). This CDR3 is built from 16 residues. V lost 0 bases, J lost 2 bases, and 11 bases lay in between. From germline, CDR1 is LGHNA and CDR2 YNFKEQ.

This sequence joins TRBV7-9 and TRBJ2-1; D possibly corresponds to TRBD2 (7 bases). Trimming pared 2 bases from V and 9 bases from J, leaving 17 bases between. The germline V gene has CDR1 SEHNR and CDR2 FQNEAQ (reference sequence). There are 15 residues in the CDR3. CDR3 coding DNA: TGTGCCAGCAGCTTAAGCGGGGCCGTGGGGGCTGAGCAGTTCTTC. This translates into CASSLSGAVGAEQFF. Complete variable domain (other parts from reference TRBV7-9 and TRBJ2-1): DTGVSQNPRHKITKRGQNVTFRCDPISEHNRLYWYRQTLGQGPEFLTYFQNEAQLEKSRLLSDRFSAERPKGSFSTLEIQRTEQGDSAMYLCASSLSGAVGAEQFFGPGTRLTVL.

DNA for the CDR3: TGCGCCAGCAGCCAGGACACAGGGGGCAGGGTCTATGGCTACACCTTC. Translation: CASSQDTGGRVYGYTF. The rearrangement uses TRBV4-1 and TRBJ1-2; 9 bases are a match to TRBD1. There are 16 residues in the CDR3. J gave up 4 bases and V 3 bases, and 9 bases lay outside the gene matches. CDR1 and CDR2 from the germline V gene are MGHRA and YSYEKL.

The J gene is TRBJ2-5, the V gene TRBV18; 12 nucleotides match TRBD2. Germline CDR1 is KGHSH and CDR2 is LQKENI. The CDR3 has 16 amino acids. Unmatched junction bases numbered 2, after V lost 2 bases and J lost 1 base. Here the CDR3 DNA reads TGTGCCAGCTCACCATCTAGCGGGAGGGTCCAAGAGACCCAGTACTTC. As protein: CASSPSSGRVQETQYF. Full variable domain (remainder filled in from reference TRBV18 and TRBJ2-5): NAGVMQNPRHLVRRRGQEARLRCSPMKGHSHVYWYRQLPEEGLKFMVYLQKENIIDESGMPKERFSAEFPKEGPSILRIQQVVRGDSAAYFCASSPSSGRVQETQYFGPGTRLLVL.

This chain joins TRBV27 and TRBJ2-1; TRBD2 matches 9 bases. CDR3 size: 15 residues. From germline, CDR1 is MNHEY and CDR2 SMNVEV (reference sequence). With 4 bases clipped from V and 5 bases from J, the junction kept 6 bases outside the gene matches. The CDR3 nucleotides read TGTGCCAGCAGTTCTGGCGGGAGGGCCCACAATGAGCAGTTCTTC. This sequence encodes CASSSGGRAHNEQFF.

J is TRBJ1-5 and V is TRBV19; TRBD1 agrees at 8 bases. V lost 5 bases to trimming and J lost 0 bases; unmatched junction nucleotides: 18. Germline CDR1 reads LNHDA; CDR2 reads SQIVND (reference sequence). The CDR3 sequence is 20 residues long. In DNA form, the CDR3 reads TGTGCCAGTAGTCCCCGGACAGGGAGGGCCACTCCTACTAGCAATCAGCCCCAGCATTTT. Translating gives CASSPRTGRATPTSNQPQHF.

This rearrangement joins TRBV5-6 to TRBJ2-1; the D gene is possibly TRBD2 (5 bases). CDR1 SGHDT and CDR2 YYEEEE come from the germline V gene. Trimming took 0 bases from V and 4 from J, leaving 11 bases between them. The CDR3 contains 15 residues. DNA of the CDR3: TGTGCCAGCAGCTTGGGTTGGGGAGAGTACAATGAGCAGTTCTTC. Translating it yields CASSLGWGEYNEQFF.

The chain combines TRBV11-3 with TRBJ2-1, with D perhaps TRBD2 (6 bases). The germline V gene encodes CDR1 SGHNT and CDR2 YENEEA. There are 15 residues in the CDR3. V lost 1 base, J lost 0 bases, and 7 bases lay in between. The CDR3 loop is CASSLGRGSYNEQFF. CDR3 DNA: TGTGCCAGCAGCTTAGGGCGGGGCTCCTACAATGAGCAGTTCTTC.

This clone was seen a handful of times. The chain employs TRBV4-1 and TRBJ2-7; possibly TRBD2 for D (7 bases). Trimming cost V 3 bases and J 0 bases, with 18 bases left between them. CDR1 is MGHRA, CDR2 YSYEKL, per germline. The CDR3 loop spans 17 amino acids. CDR3 nucleotide sequence: TGCGCCAGCAGCCAGATCGGGGGGCCAGGGACCTCCTACGAGCAGTACTTC. Encoded protein: CASSQIGGPGTSYEQYF.